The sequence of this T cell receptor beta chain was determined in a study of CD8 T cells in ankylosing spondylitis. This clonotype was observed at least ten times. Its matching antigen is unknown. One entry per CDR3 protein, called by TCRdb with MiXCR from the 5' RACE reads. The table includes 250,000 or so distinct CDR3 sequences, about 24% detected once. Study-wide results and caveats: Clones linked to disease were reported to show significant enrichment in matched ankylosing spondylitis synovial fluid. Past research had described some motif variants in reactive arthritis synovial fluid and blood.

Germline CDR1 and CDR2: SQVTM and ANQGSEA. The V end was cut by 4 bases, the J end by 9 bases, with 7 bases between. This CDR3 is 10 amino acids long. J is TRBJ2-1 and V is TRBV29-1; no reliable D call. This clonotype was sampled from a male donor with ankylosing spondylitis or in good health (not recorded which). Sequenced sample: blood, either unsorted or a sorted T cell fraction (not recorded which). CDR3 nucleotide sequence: TGCAGCGTTGGGAGTTTTGAGCAGTTCTTC. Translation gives CSVGSFEQFF.